This T cell receptor (beta chain) was sequenced in a study of cytomegalovirus exposure and HLA in healthy donors. Study details: Approximately 85 million unique TCRs from HLA-typed donors were held in an early data release.

Overall study findings and caveats: Versus the roughly 690-donor mean, an Asian-associated ancestry cluster reportedly showed fewer N-insertions in a later analysis.

Worth noting for this clone: Its specificity is not known.

Germline V gene sequence: CDR1 MRHNA, CDR2 SNTAGT. V lost 3 bases, J lost 0 bases, and 11 bases lay in between. The CDR3 spans 15 residues. PCR amplification relied on 60 Vbeta primers (plus 13 Jbeta primers). This table comes from immunoSEQ multiplex PCR, and its TCRdb copy is limited to in-frame clones, with some not included. The profile shows around 97,000 clones, approximately 64% of them singletons. This TCR was sampled from a woman in her fifties or sixties in good health and CMV-seronegative. The sequenced material came from PBMCs. The rearrangement uses TRBV6-4 and TRBJ1-2; a weak D match, TRBD1 (5 bases). The CDR3 DNA reads TGTGCCAGCAGTGAGGGGGGGAGTCCTAACTATGGCTACACCTTC. Its protein product is CASSEGGSPNYGYTF.